This T cell receptor beta chain emerged from a study of control samples from healthy donors and cancer patients. Clones were sequenced by immunoSEQ multiplex PCR, and TCRdb holds only the in-frame ones, with some missing. The repertoire holds around 80,000 clones, over 85% seen once, with 5.5% to 7% in the top ten. The germline CDR1 and CDR2 sequences are SGHKS and YYEKEE (reference sequence). The CDR3 spans 13 residues. Trimming took 3 bases from V and 8 from J, leaving 12 bases between them. The chain links TRBV5-5 to TRBJ2-1; D is ambiguous. Specimen: blood. The sequence was collected from a man aged 45-60 years in good health. CDR3 sequence reads: CASSYGLGYEQFF. The CDR3 DNA sequence: TGTGCCAGCAGCTATGGGTTGGGATATGAGCAGTTCTTC.